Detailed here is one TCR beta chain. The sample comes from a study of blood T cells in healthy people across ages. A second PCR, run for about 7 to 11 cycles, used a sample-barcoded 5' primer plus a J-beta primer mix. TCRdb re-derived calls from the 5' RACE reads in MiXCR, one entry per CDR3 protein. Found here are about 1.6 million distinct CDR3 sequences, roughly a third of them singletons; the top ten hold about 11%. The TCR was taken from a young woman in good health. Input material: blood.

The CDR3 DNA is TGTGCCAGCAGCTTTGGGGACTCTAGGTACGAGCAGTACTTC. Amino acid sequence: CASSFGDSRYEQYF. The V call is TRBV13, the J call TRBJ2-4, with a tentative D call TRBD2 (6 bases). The last part of the DNA fits TRBJ2-7 better; the J call may be wrong. CDR3 size: 14 residues. CDR1 is PRHDT and CDR2 is FYEKMQ in the germline V gene (reference sequence).